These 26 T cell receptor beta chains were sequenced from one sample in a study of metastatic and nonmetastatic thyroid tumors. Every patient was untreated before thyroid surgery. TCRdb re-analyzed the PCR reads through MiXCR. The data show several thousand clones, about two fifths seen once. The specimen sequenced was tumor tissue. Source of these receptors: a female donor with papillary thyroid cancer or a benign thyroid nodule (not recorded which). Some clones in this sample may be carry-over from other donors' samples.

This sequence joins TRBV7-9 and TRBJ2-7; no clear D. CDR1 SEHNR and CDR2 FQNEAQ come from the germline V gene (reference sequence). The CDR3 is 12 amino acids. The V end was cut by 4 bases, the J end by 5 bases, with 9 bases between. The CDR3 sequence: CASSSALHEQYF. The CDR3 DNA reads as TGTGCCAGCAGCTCCGCATTACACGAGCAGTACTTC.

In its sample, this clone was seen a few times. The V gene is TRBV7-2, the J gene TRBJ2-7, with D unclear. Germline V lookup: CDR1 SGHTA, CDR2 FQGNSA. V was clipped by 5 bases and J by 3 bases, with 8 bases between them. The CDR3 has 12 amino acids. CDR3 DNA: TGTGCCAGCAGCCAGAGTGTCTACGAGCAGTACGTC. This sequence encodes CASSQSVYEQYV.

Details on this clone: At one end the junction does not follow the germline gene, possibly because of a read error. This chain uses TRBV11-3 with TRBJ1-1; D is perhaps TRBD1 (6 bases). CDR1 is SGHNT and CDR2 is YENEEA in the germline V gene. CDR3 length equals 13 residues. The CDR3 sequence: CANSYEGGTEAFF. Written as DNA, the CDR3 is TGTGCCAACAGCTACGAAGGGGGTACTGAAGCTTTCTTT.

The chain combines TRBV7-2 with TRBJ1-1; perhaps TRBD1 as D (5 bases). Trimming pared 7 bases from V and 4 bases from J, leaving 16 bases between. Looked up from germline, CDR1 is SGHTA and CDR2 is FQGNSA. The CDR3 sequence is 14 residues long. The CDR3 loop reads CASTRVYRGTEAFF. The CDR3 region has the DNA TGTGCCAGCACGCGCGTATATAGGGGCACTGAAGCTTTCTTT.

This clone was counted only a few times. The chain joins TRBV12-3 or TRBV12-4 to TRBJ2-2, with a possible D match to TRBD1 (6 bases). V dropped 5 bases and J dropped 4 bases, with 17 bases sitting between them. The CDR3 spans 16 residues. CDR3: CASSPLAWGLTGELFF. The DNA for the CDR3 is TGTGCCAGCAGTCCTCTAGCTTGGGGGCTCACCGGGGAGCTGTTTTTT.

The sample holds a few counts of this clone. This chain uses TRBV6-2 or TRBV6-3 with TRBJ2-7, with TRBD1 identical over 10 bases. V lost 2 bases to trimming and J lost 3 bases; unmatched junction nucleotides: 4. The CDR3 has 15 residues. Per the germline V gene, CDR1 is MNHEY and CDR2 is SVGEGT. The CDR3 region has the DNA TGTGCCAGCAGTTACCCGACAGGGGGCTTCTACGAGCAGTACTTC. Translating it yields CASSYPTGGFYEQYF.

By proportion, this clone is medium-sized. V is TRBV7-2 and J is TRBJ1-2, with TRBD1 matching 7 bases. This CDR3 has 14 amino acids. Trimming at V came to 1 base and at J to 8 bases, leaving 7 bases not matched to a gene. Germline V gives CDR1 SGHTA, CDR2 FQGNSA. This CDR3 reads CASSLDTGERGYTF. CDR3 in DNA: TGTGCCAGCAGCTTAGATACAGGGGAAAGGGGCTACACCTTC.

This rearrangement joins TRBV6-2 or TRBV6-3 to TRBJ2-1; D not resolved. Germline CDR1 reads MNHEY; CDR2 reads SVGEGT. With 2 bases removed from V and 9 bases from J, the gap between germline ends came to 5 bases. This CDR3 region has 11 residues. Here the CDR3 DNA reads TGTGCCAGCAGTTACGAGAGTGAGCAGTTCTTC. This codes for CASSYESEQFF.

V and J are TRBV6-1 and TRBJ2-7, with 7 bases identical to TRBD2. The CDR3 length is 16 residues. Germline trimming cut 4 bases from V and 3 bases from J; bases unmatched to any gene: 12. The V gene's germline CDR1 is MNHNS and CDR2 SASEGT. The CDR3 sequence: CASSVRGVQGNYEQYF. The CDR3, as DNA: TGTGCCAGCAGTGTTCGGGGGGTCCAGGGAAACTACGAGCAGTACTTC.

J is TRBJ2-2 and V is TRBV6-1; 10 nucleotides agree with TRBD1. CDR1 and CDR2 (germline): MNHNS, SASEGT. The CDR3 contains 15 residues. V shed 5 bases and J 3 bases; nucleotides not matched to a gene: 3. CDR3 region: CASSSGTGDTGELFF. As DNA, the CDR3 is TGTGCCAGCAGTTCCGGGACAGGGGACACCGGGGAGCTGTTTTTT.

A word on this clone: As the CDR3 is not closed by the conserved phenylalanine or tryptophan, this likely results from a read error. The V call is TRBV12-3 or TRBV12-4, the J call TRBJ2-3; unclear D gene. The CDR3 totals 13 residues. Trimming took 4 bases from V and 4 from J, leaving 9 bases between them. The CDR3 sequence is CASSSQCPDTQYV. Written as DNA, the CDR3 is TGTGCCAGCAGTTCCCAGTGCCCAGATACGCAGTATGTT.

The CDR3 DNA reads TGTGCCACAATCGTGGAGACCCAGTACTTC. This sequence encodes CATIVETQYF. This chain joins TRBV27 and TRBJ2-5; D not resolved. The germline V and J ends were trimmed by 10 bases and 5 bases, with 8 bases remaining between them. Germline loops: CDR1 MNHEY, CDR2 SMNVEV (reference sequence). CDR3 size: 10 residues.

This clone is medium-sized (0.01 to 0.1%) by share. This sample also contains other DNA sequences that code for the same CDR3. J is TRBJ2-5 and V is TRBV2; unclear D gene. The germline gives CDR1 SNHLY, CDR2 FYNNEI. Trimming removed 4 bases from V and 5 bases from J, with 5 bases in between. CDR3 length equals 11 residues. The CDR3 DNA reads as TGTGCCAGCAGTGTATGGGAGACCCAGTACTTC. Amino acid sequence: CASSVWETQYF. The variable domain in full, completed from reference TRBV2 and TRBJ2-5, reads EPEVTQTPSHQVTQMGQEVILRCVPISNHLYFYWYRQILGQKVEFLVSFYNNEISEKSEIFDDQFSVERPDGSNFTLKIRSTKLEDSAMYFCASSVWETQYFGPGTRLLVL.

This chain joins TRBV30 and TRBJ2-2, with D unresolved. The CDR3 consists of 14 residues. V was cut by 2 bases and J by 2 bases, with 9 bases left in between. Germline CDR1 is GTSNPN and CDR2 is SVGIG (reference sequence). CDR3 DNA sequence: TGTGCCTGGAGTATCGGCACAAACACCGGGGAGCTGTTTTTT. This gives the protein CAWSIGTNTGELFF.

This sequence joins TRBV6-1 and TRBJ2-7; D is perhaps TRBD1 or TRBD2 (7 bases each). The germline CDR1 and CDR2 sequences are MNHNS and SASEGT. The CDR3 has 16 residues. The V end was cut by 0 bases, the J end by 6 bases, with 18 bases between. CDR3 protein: CASSEAEGAGGVEQYF. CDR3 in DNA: TGTGCCAGCAGTGAAGCCGAGGGGGCAGGGGGGGTCGAGCAGTACTTC.

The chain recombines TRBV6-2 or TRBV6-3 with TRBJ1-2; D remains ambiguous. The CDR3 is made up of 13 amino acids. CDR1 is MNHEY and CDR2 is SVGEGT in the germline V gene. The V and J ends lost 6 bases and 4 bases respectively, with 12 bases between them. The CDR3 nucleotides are TGTGCCAGCAGGCACGACGGAGTCTATGGCTACACCTTC. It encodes CASRHDGVYGYTF.

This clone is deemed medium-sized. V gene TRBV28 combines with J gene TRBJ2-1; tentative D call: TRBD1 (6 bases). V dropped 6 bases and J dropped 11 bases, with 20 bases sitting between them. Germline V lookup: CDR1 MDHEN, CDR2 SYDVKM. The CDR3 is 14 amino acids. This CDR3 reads CASSPPRQVSKQFF. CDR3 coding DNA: TGTGCCAGCAGCCCTCCCAGACAGGTTTCCAAGCAGTTCTTC.

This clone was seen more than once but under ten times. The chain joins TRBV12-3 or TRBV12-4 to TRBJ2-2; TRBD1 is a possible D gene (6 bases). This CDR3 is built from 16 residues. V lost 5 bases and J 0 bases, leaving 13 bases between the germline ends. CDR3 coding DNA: TGTGCCAGCAGTCTCCTGGGGGCAGCGAACACCGGGGAGCTGTTTTTT. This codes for CASSLLGAANTGELFF.

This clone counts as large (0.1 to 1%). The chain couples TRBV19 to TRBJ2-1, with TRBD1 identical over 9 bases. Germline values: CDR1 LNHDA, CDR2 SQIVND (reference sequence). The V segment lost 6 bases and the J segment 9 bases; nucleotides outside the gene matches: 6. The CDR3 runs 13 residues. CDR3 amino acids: CASRPGQGSEQFF. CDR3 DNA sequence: TGTGCCAGTAGGCCGGGACAGGGTAGTGAGCAGTTCTTC.

CDR3 coding DNA: TGCAGTGCTGGAAGACTAGTTGGTACAGATACGCAGTATTTT. It specifies CSAGRLVGTDTQYF. The rearrangement uses TRBV20-1 and TRBJ2-3; D is possibly TRBD2 (6 bases). This CDR3 has 14 residues. Trimming took off 5 bases at V and 3 bases at J, with 15 bases between the two ends. Germline V CDR1 and CDR2: DFQATT, SNEGSKA (reference sequence).

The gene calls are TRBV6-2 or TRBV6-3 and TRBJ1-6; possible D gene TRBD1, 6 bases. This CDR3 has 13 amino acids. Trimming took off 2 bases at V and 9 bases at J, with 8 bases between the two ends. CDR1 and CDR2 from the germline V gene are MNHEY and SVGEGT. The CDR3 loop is CASSYIRGSPLHF. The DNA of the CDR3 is TGTGCCAGCAGTTACATCAGGGGTTCACCCCTCCACTTT.

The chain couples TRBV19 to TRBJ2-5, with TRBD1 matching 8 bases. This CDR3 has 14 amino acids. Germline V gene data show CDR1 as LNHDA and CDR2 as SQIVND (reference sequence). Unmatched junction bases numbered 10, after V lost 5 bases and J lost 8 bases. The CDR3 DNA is TGTGCCAGTAGTTTGACAGGGGACTTCGATACCCAGTACTTC. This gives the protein CASSLTGDFDTQYF.

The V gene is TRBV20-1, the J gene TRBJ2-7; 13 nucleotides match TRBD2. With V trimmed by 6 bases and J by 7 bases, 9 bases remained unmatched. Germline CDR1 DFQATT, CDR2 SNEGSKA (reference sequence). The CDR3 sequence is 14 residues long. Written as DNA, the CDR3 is TGCAGTGCCAATGGACTAGCGGGAGAACGTGAGCAGTACTTC. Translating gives CSANGLAGEREQYF.

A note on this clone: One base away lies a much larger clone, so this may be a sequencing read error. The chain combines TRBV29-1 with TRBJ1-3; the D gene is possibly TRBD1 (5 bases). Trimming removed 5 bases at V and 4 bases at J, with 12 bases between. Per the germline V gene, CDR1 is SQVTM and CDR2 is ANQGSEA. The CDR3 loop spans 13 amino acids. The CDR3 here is CSVWTYSGNTIYF. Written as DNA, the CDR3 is TGCAGCGTTTGGACATACTCCGGAAACACCATATATTTT.

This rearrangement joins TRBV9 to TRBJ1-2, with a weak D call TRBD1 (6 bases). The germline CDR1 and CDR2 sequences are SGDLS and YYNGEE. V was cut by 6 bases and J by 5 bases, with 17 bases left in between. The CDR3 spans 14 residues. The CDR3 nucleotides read TGTGCCAGCACCCCGGGGGGGGCGGGATATGGCTACACCTTC. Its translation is CASTPGGAGYGYTF.

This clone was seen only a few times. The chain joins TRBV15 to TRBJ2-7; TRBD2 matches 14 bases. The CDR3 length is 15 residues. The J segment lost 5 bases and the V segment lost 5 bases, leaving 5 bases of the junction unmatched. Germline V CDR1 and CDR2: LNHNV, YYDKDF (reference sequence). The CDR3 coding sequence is TGTGCCACCAGCCGAGGGACTAGCGGGAGCAACGAGCAGTACTTC. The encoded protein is CATSRGTSGSNEQYF. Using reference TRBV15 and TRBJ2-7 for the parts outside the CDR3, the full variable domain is DAMVIQNPRYQVTQFGKPVTLSCSQTLNHNVMYWYQQKSSQAPKLLFHYYDKDFNNEADTPDNFQSRRPNTSFCFLDIRSPGLGDTAMYLCATSRGTSGSNEQYFGPGTRLTVT.